The source of this TCR beta chain is a study of tumor-infiltrating lymphocytes in primary liver carcinoma. About the study: Each of the growths was stage T1-T3 N0M0, extending roughly 4.2 to 11 cm across. There were roughly 3.5 to 8 million productive TCRbeta reads per sample, a yield similar across tissue types.

TCR beta cDNA was reverse-transcribed from around 0.55 ug of total RNA. The reaction used a constant-region primer and ProtoScript II reverse transcriptase. Libraries for TCR beta were built through three nested multiplex PCR rounds, which together made up a slightly modified ARM-PCR procedure. For approximately 11 cycles apiece, the opening two PCR rounds ran with TRBV1-TRBV30 forward primers and a C-beta reverse primer. MiXCR, run by TCRdb on the multiplex PCR reads, gives a single entry per CDR3 protein. The data show over 75,000 distinct CDR3 sequences, less than 70% seen once. Germline V gene data show CDR1 as ENHRY and CDR2 as SYGVKD. Unmatched junction bases numbered 7, after V lost 5 bases and J lost 1 base. The CDR3 is made up of 16 amino acids. Findings and limits, study-wide: With p = 0.039, the top-250-clone fraction in tumors significantly exceeded that in blood. Tumor-adjacent and tumor-blood pairs showed less overlap than tumor region pairs.

Remarks on this clonotype: Its specificity is unknown.

From around 20-30 mg of unsorted bulk tissue, DNA and RNA were co-extracted together. The TCR comes from a man between 40 and 49 years old with primary liver carcinoma and hepatitis B virus infection. The genes are TRBV10-3 and TRBJ2-1, with 8 bases aligning to TRBD2. Material: tumor-adjacent normal liver tissue. CDR3 coding DNA: TGTGCCATCAGTCCGGGGGGGGCAACGTCCTACAATGAGCAGTTCTTC. Amino acid sequence: CAISPGGATSYNEQFF.